Each of the 6 T cell receptor beta chains below was sequenced from the same sample in a study of blood T cell repertoires in COVID-19. TCRdb's table, derived via immunoSEQ multiplex PCR, lists solely in-frame clones and lacks some. The sample shows about 250,000 clones, around three quarters of them seen only once. Sequencing was done on a sample of peripheral blood. The receptor source for this set is an elderly woman with acute or convalescent COVID-19.

The table lists this clone with a few counts. The V and J genes are TRBV15 and TRBJ1-2; perhaps TRBD1 as D (5 bases). V gave up 0 bases and J gave up 4 bases, with 9 bases separating them. The germline gives CDR1 LNHNV, CDR2 YYDKDF (reference sequence). The CDR3 runs to 14 residues. The CDR3 DNA reads as TGTGCCACCAGCAGAGATGGAGGGGCCTATGGCTACACCTTC. Translated: CATSRDGGAYGYTF.

The chain carries TRBV5-4 and TRBJ1-2; D is ambiguous. Looked up from germline, CDR1 is SGHNT and CDR2 is YYREEE (reference sequence). V was pared by 4 bases and J by 3 bases, with 16 bases between. The CDR3 consists of 15 residues. The CDR3 loop is CASSLTGGLDYGYTF. Written as DNA, the CDR3 is TGTGCCAGCAGCCTGACCGGAGGTCTCGACTATGGCTACACCTTC.

This chain joins TRBV7-2 and TRBJ1-6; TRBD1 matches at 8 bases. CDR1 SGHTA and CDR2 FQGNSA come from the germline V gene. The CDR3 sequence is 15 residues long. The ends lost 3 bases at V and 5 bases at J; junction bases unmatched: 3. The CDR3 nucleotides are TGTGCCAGCAGCTTGCAGGGGGCGCATAATTCACCCCTCCACTTT. Translation gives CASSLQGAHNSPLHF.

CDR3 coding DNA: TGCGCCAGCAGCTCCTCCCAAGGACAGGGGGGGCTGGAGACCCAGTACTTC. Protein sequence: CASSSSQGQGGLETQYF. The chain is built from TRBV5-1 and TRBJ2-5, with 10 bases that match TRBD1. Germline CDR1 reads SGHRS; CDR2 reads YFSETQ. CDR3 size: 17 residues. V trimming: 3 bases; J trimming: 5 bases; junction bases outside the gene matches: 13.

The chain recombines TRBV5-1 with TRBJ2-3; D might be TRBD2 (5 bases). The V gene's germline CDR1 is SGHRS and CDR2 YFSETQ. The CDR3 runs to 15 residues. The V and J ends lost 0 bases and 4 bases respectively, with 12 bases between them. CDR3 in amino acids: CASSLGGKEADTQYF. The CDR3 DNA sequence: TGCGCCAGCAGCTTGGGTGGGAAGGAGGCAGATACGCAGTATTTT.

This sequence joins TRBV5-1 and TRBJ2-5, with 8 bases that match TRBD2. Germline assignment: CDR1 SGHRS and CDR2 YFSETQ. J gave up 3 bases and V 2 bases, and 9 bases lay outside the gene matches. The CDR3 extends over 16 amino acids. CDR3 DNA: TGCGCCAGCAGCTTAGGAGCGGGAGATTCGGAAGAGACCCAGTACTTC. This translates into CASSLGAGDSEETQYF.